One and the same sample provided the 25 T cell receptor beta chains below, sequenced in a study of shared clonotypes between healthy human individuals. Sequencing used immunoSEQ multiplex PCR; TCRdb keeps in-frame clones, though not all of them. The sample consists of roughly 2 million clones, approximately 94% of them appearing once. Sample: naive CD4+ T cells sorted from blood. Subset noted: CD45RA+ positively selected. These receptors were taken from a man younger than 35 in good health.

This clone was counted between two and nine times. Other nucleotide sequences in the sample specify the same CDR3. The J gene is TRBJ1-1, the V gene TRBV2; D gene uncertain. This CDR3 spans 13 amino acids. Looked up from germline, CDR1 is SNHLY and CDR2 is FYNNEI. V lost 4 bases and J 5 bases, leaving 11 bases between the germline ends. This CDR3 reads CASSGEGGTEAFF. CDR3 bases: TGTGCCAGCAGTGGAGAGGGAGGAACTGAAGCTTTCTTT.

The V call is TRBV19, the J call TRBJ1-2, with D possibly TRBD1 on 5 matching bases. The CDR3 is 13 residues long. Germline assignment: CDR1 LNHDA and CDR2 SQIVND (reference sequence). Trimming shortened V by 8 bases and J by 4 bases, and 14 bases separated the two germline ends. The CDR3 loop reads CASANQGGYGYTF. The CDR3 DNA is TGTGCCAGTGCCAATCAGGGAGGCTATGGCTACACCTTC.

The V call is TRBV6-1, the J call TRBJ1-6; TRBD1 aligns across 7 bases. Trimming removed 6 bases from V and 4 bases from J; junction bases left unmatched: 9. The germline CDR1 and CDR2 sequences are MNHNS and SASEGT. The CDR3 extends over 16 amino acids. The CDR3 DNA reads as TGTGCCAGCAGCGAACTTAACAGGGGTTATAATTCACCCCTCCACTTT. Protein: CASSELNRGYNSPLHF.

This rearrangement joins TRBV19 to TRBJ2-3, with 12 nucleotides matching TRBD1. The J segment lost 5 bases and the V segment lost 4 bases, leaving 7 bases of the junction unmatched. This CDR3 region has 16 residues. Germline V CDR1 and CDR2: LNHDA, SQIVND (reference sequence). The CDR3 region is CASSSTGTGGQDTQYF. Here the CDR3 DNA reads TGTGCCAGTAGTAGCACCGGGACAGGGGGCCAAGATACGCAGTATTTT.

The J gene is TRBJ2-7, the V gene TRBV11-2, with D perhaps TRBD1 or TRBD2 (5 bases each). This CDR3 is 12 amino acids long. V was shortened by 5 bases and J by 10 bases, with 15 bases between the two germline ends. CDR1 is SGHAT, CDR2 FQNNGV, per germline. The CDR3: CASSPGASSQYF. The CDR3 bases are TGTGCCAGCAGCCCCGGGGCCTCATCCCAGTACTTC.

The chain couples TRBV5-4 to TRBJ2-1; 10 nucleotides agree with TRBD2. The trim removed 0 bases at V and 11 bases at J, leaving 14 bases unmatched. This CDR3 contains 17 residues. Germline CDR1 SGHNT, CDR2 YYREEE (reference sequence). The CDR3 sequence: CASSLASGRAKGEKQFF. DNA for the CDR3: TGTGCCAGCAGCTTGGCCAGCGGGAGGGCCAAAGGAGAAAAGCAGTTCTTC.

The chain joins TRBV5-1 to TRBJ1-2; D gene ambiguous. The length of the CDR3 is 13 residues. Trimming stripped 0 bases from V and 4 bases from J, with 7 bases between. From germline, CDR1 is SGHRS and CDR2 YFSETQ. The CDR3 nucleotides read TGCGCCAGCAGCTTGGAGGAGGGCTATGGCTACACCTTC. Translated, it gives CASSLEEGYGYTF.

The chain recombines TRBV10-3 with TRBJ2-7; D possibly matches TRBD1 or TRBD2 (5 bases each). V lost 1 base and J lost 2, with 12 bases in between. Germline V lookup: CDR1 ENHRY, CDR2 SYGVKD. This CDR3 is built from 15 residues. This CDR3 reads CAISEFEGSAYEQYF. In nucleotides, the CDR3 is TGTGCCATCAGTGAGTTCGAGGGGTCTGCCTACGAGCAGTACTTC.

The DNA of the CDR3 is TGCGCCAGCAGCCAAGACGACATGGACCCATATGGCTACACCTTC. Its protein is CASSQDDMDPYGYTF. V gene TRBV4-1 combines with J gene TRBJ1-2; D is undetermined. The V gene's germline CDR1 is MGHRA and CDR2 YSYEKL. CDR3 length equals 15 residues. V was shortened by 0 bases and J by 5 bases, with 13 bases between the two germline ends.

V usage is TRBV18 and J usage is TRBJ2-7, with no clear D. The CDR3 loop spans 15 amino acids. The V gene's germline CDR1 is KGHSH and CDR2 LQKENI. Trimming left V 0 bases short and J 1 base short, with 10 bases between. In DNA form, the CDR3 reads TGTGCCAGCTCACCACCGTACTCCAGTTCCTACGAGCAGTACTTC. It translates to CASSPPYSSSYEQYF.

The chain couples TRBV14 to TRBJ1-4; D gene unclear. Per germline, CDR1 SGHDN and CDR2 FVKESK. Trimming took off 2 bases at V and 10 bases at J, with 14 bases between the two ends. The length of the CDR3 is 14 residues. In DNA form, the CDR3 reads TGTGCCAGCAGCCAAACGGACCGGGGAGTAAAACTGTTTTTT. Its translation is CASSQTDRGVKLFF.

J is TRBJ2-1 and V is TRBV18; D not resolved. V was pared by 4 bases and J by 9 bases, with 10 bases between. This CDR3 region has 12 residues. From germline, CDR1 is KGHSH and CDR2 LQKENI. CDR3 sequence: CASSLSSPEQFF. CDR3 DNA: TGTGCCAGCTCACTTTCATCGCCTGAGCAGTTCTTC. The whole variable domain, remainder taken from reference TRBV18 and TRBJ2-1, is NAGVMQNPRHLVRRRGQEARLRCSPMKGHSHVYWYRQLPEEGLKFMVYLQKENIIDESGMPKERFSAEFPKEGPSILRIQQVVRGDSAAYFCASSLSSPEQFFGPGTRLTVL.

The rearrangement links TRBV5-1 to TRBJ2-7; 13 bases match TRBD2. This CDR3 is built from 16 residues. Trimming cost V 4 bases and J 0 bases; bases outside gene matches: 4. Per germline, CDR1 SGHRS and CDR2 YFSETQ. CDR3 residues: CASSPGTSGVSYEQYF. The CDR3, as DNA: TGCGCCAGCAGCCCCGGGACTAGCGGGGTCTCCTACGAGCAGTACTTC.

This clone appeared once. The gene calls are TRBV29-1 and TRBJ1-4, with 8 bases aligning to TRBD1. J gave up 1 base and V 5 bases, and 18 bases lay outside the gene matches. Germline values: CDR1 SQVTM, CDR2 ANQGSEA. The CDR3 is made up of 19 amino acids. The CDR3 nucleotides read TGCAGCGTTAAATTCATGTGGACAGGGACAATGGGAACTAATGAAAAACTGTTTTTT. Its translation is CSVKFMWTGTMGTNEKLFF.

The rearrangement joins TRBV19 to TRBJ2-3, with D possibly being TRBD2 (5 bases). Trimming cost V 1 base and J 5 bases, with 16 bases left between them. CDR1 is LNHDA, CDR2 SQIVND, per germline (reference sequence). CDR3 size: 16 residues. DNA of the CDR3: TGTGCCAGTAGTATAGTGGAGGACTGGGCCCTAGATACGCAGTATTTT. It translates to CASSIVEDWALDTQYF.

V and J are TRBV6-1 and TRBJ1-5; no firm D call. Trimming took 5 bases from V and 6 from J, leaving 11 bases between them. CDR3 length equals 13 residues. CDR1 MNHNS and CDR2 SASEGT come from the germline V gene. This chain's CDR3 is CASSTWPSQPQHF. The CDR3 bases are TGTGCCAGCAGTACCTGGCCGAGTCAGCCCCAGCATTTT.

This clone has just one count. This chain joins TRBV12-5 and TRBJ2-7, with 8 bases matching TRBD1. Germline V gene lookup returns CDR1 LGHNT and CDR2 FRNRAP. The CDR3 sequence is 15 residues long. J was trimmed by 0 bases and V by 1 base; bases with no gene match: 2. CDR3 DNA sequence: TGTGCTAGTGGTTTGGCGGACAGGGTCTCCTACGAGCAGTACTTC. Translating gives CASGLADRVSYEQYF.

This chain connects TRBV18 to TRBJ1-5; D uncertain. V lost 1 base and J lost 5, with 12 bases in between. The CDR3 extends over 15 amino acids. The V gene's germline CDR1 is KGHSH and CDR2 LQKENI. CDR3: CASSPRVNPDQPQHF. The CDR3 bases are TGTGCCAGCTCACCACGGGTCAACCCGGATCAGCCCCAGCATTTT.

The CDR3 DNA reads as TGTGCCAGCAGCCTCGCCGAGTCAGGGGGCTACAATGAGCAGTTCTTC. Protein product: CASSLAESGGYNEQFF. The chain carries TRBV7-3 and TRBJ2-1, with 7 bases that match TRBD1. Germline values: CDR1 SGHTA, CDR2 FQGTGA. V gave up 5 bases and J gave up 3 bases; unmatched junction bases: 10. This CDR3 comprises 16 residues.

This clone was counted between two and nine times. This same CDR3 is encoded by further DNA sequences in the sample. V is TRBV10-3 and J is TRBJ2-2; D unresolved. The length of the CDR3 is 12 residues. Germline loops: CDR1 ENHRY, CDR2 SYGVKD. V was pared by 3 bases and J by 6 bases, with 5 bases between. The DNA for the CDR3 is TGTGCCATCAGTGATGGGGCCGGGGAGCTGTTTTTT. Its protein product is CAISDGAGELFF.

J is TRBJ2-7 and V is TRBV12-5, with 8 bases matching TRBD1. The CDR3 runs 13 residues. Unmatched junction bases numbered 6, after V lost 6 bases and J lost 5 bases. Germline V gives CDR1 LGHNT, CDR2 FRNRAP. For the CDR3, the DNA is TGTGCTAGTGGCCCGGACAGGGCCAACGAGCAGTACTTC. Translation gives CASGPDRANEQYF. The full variable domain, in which reference TRBV12-5 and TRBJ2-7 provide the parts outside the CDR3, is DARVTQTPRHKVTEMGQEVTMRCQPILGHNTVFWYRQTMMQGLELLAYFRNRAPLDDSGMPKDRFSAEMPDATLATLKIQPSEPRDSAVYFCASGPDRANEQYFGPGTRLTVT.

This clone turned up a few times. This chain joins TRBV15 and TRBJ1-2; tentative D call: TRBD1 (5 bases). V lost 5 bases and J 3 bases, leaving 10 bases between the germline ends. Germline CDR1 LNHNV, CDR2 YYDKDF (reference sequence). This CDR3 spans 13 amino acids. In nucleotides, the CDR3 is TGTGCCACCAGCGAGGGACCGCACTATGGCTACACCTTC. Amino acid sequence: CATSEGPHYGYTF. The variable domain in full, completed from reference TRBV15 and TRBJ1-2, reads DAMVIQNPRYQVTQFGKPVTLSCSQTLNHNVMYWYQQKSSQAPKLLFHYYDKDFNNEADTPDNFQSRRPNTSFCFLDIRSPGLGDTAMYLCATSEGPHYGYTFGSGTRLTVV.

Regarding this clone: At one boundary the junction diverges from the germline segment, which might be a read error. The chain uses TRBV27 and TRBJ2-1, with a possible D match to TRBD2 (6 bases). The CDR3 is 16 residues long. Germline V lookup: CDR1 MNHEY, CDR2 SMNVEV (reference sequence). For the CDR3, the DNA is TGTGCCAGCAGTTTCCAGGCGCTAGCGTCCTACGATGAGCAGTTCTTC. Amino acids: CASSFQALASYDEQFF.

This clone was counted once. The V call is TRBV11-2, the J call TRBJ2-7, with D possibly being TRBD1 or TRBD2 (6 bases each). Looked up from germline, CDR1 is SGHAT and CDR2 is FQNNGV. There are 14 residues in the CDR3. V was clipped by 3 bases and J by 3 bases, with 12 bases between them. The CDR3 region is CASSFVRGDYEQYF. The DNA for the CDR3 is TGTGCCAGCAGCTTTGTTAGGGGGGACTACGAGCAGTACTTC.

The chain combines TRBV5-1 with TRBJ2-7, with TRBD1 matching over 9 bases. V gave up 2 bases and J gave up 7 bases; unmatched junction bases: 10. Germline V gene data show CDR1 as SGHRS and CDR2 as YFSETQ. The CDR3 totals 15 residues. The chain's CDR3 is CASSLLTGTGREQYF. The DNA of the CDR3 is TGCGCCAGCAGCTTACTTACCGGGACAGGGAGAGAGCAGTACTTC.